Below, 10 T cell receptor beta chains from the same sample are listed, as sequenced in a study of graft-versus-host responses after intestinal transplantation (dated by TCRdb to the early 2020s). Libraries were constructed by the immunoSEQ multiplex PCR assay. TCRdb limited this immuneACCESS table to in-frame rearrangements with V and J called. A share of clones is missing; checked studies link under half to unresolved V genes, and the rest is unexplained. Across this sample there are fewer than 120,000 clones, with about 93% seen only once. Jointly, the top ten make up approximately 0.49% of the sample. The sample's time point label, in plain terms: cells obtained before transplantation from donor or recipient. Which antigens these TCRs recognize remains unknown. Sequenced here: unstimulated CD8+ T cells sorted from spleen or lymph node cells, sampled before intestinal transplant. All receptors come from a human donor who received an intestinal transplant.

The chain combines TRBV9 with TRBJ2-2; no firm D call. CDR1 and CDR2 from the germline V gene are SGDLS and YYNGEE. This CDR3 region has 11 residues. With 7 bases removed from V and 7 bases from J, the gap between germline ends came to 8 bases. The CDR3 DNA follows: TGTGCCAGCGGCATAGGCGGGGAGCTGTTTTTT. Its translation is CASGIGGELFF.

CDR3: CASSESGGTGGNQPQHF. For the CDR3, the DNA is TGTGCCAGCAGTGAAAGCGGGGGGACAGGGGGCAATCAGCCCCAGCATTTT. The chain recombines TRBV2 with TRBJ1-5; 10 bases match TRBD1. Germline lookup yields CDR1 SNHLY and CDR2 FYNNEI. Trimming at V came to 2 bases and at J to 2 bases, leaving 6 bases not matched to a gene. This CDR3 is built from 17 residues.

The rearrangement joins TRBV6-1 to TRBJ1-1; TRBD1 might be the D (5 bases). Germline CDR1 reads MNHNS; CDR2 reads SASEGT. This CDR3 contains 16 residues. Trimming left V 2 bases short and J 1 base short, with 14 bases between. CDR3 loop: CASSEPAPGANTEAFF. CDR3 DNA sequence: TGTGCCAGCAGTGAACCTGCCCCCGGGGCGAACACTGAAGCTTTCTTT.

The chain couples TRBV27 to TRBJ2-7; D may be TRBD1 (6 bases). The CDR3 has 14 residues. Germline V gene sequence: CDR1 MNHEY, CDR2 SMNVEV (reference sequence). V was shortened by 6 bases and J by 4 bases, with 16 bases between the two germline ends. CDR3 protein: CASSPGVGAYEQYF. CDR3 in DNA: TGTGCCAGCAGCCCAGGGGTGGGGGCTTACGAGCAGTACTTC.

The gene calls are TRBV4-1 and TRBJ1-1, with 7 bases that match TRBD1. This CDR3 comprises 18 residues. Per germline, CDR1 MGHRA and CDR2 YSYEKL. V lost 0 bases to trimming and J lost 4 bases; unmatched junction nucleotides: 14. CDR3 region: CASSQEGGRASIVTEAFF. The CDR3 nucleotides are TGCGCCAGCAGCCAAGAAGGGGGCCGGGCGAGTATCGTCACTGAAGCTTTCTTT.

The chain combines TRBV15 with TRBJ2-1; D remains unclear. CDR1 and CDR2 from the germline V gene are LNHNV and YYDKDF (reference sequence). There are 14 residues in the CDR3. With 3 bases removed from V and 5 bases from J, the gap between germline ends came to 11 bases. CDR3 in amino acids: CATSSERIDNEQFF. CDR3 in DNA: TGTGCCACCAGCAGCGAACGTATCGACAATGAGCAGTTCTTC.

The rearrangement uses TRBV10-3 and TRBJ1-2; tentative D call: TRBD1 (5 bases). Trimming took 8 bases from V and 5 from J, leaving 21 bases between them. The CDR3 covers 15 residues. The germline CDR1 and CDR2 sequences are ENHRY and SYGVKD. The CDR3 coding sequence is TGTGCCATCCCCACCAAAAAGGGGTTCGGATATGGCTACACCTTC. Amino acid sequence: CAIPTKKGFGYGYTF.

The rearrangement links TRBV6-5 to TRBJ2-1, with no clear D. V was trimmed by 4 bases and J by 10 bases, leaving 11 bases between them. Germline V lookup: CDR1 MNHEY, CDR2 SVGAGI. The CDR3 is 12 residues long. Here the CDR3 DNA reads TGTGCCAGCAGTTCCTTAGAGTTCGAGCAGTTCTTC. It specifies CASSSLEFEQFF.

The V and J genes are TRBV27 and TRBJ2-1; 13 bases align to TRBD2. The CDR3 contains 15 residues. The junction had 7 bases not matched to a gene; V was cut back by 4 bases and J by 10 bases. Looked up from germline, CDR1 is MNHEY and CDR2 is SMNVEV (reference sequence). The DNA for the CDR3 is TGTGCCAGCAGTTCCGGACTAGCGGGAGTGCAGGAGCAGTTCTTC. The encoded protein is CASSSGLAGVQEQFF.

The CDR3 coding sequence is TGTGCCAGCGAGTGGACAGGGATGGATGGCTACACCTTC. The encoded protein is CASEWTGMDGYTF. The chain links TRBV7-9 to TRBJ1-2; the match to TRBD1 covers 8 bases. Unmatched junction bases numbered 8, after V lost 8 bases and J lost 6 bases. Germline CDR1 SEHNR, CDR2 FQNEAQ (reference sequence). The CDR3 loop spans 13 amino acids.